Described below is a single TCR beta chain sequence and its context. This entry comes from a study of Graves' ophthalmopathy and Graves' hyperthyroidism. The TCR beta CDR3 regions underwent amplification from RNA transcripts. HTBI primers were used in a first-round RT-PCR, which preceded a second-round multiplex PCR. Each CDR3 protein is one row after TCRdb ran MiXCR on the multiplex PCR reads. Here the sample spans roughly 300,000 distinct CDR3 sequences, roughly a sixth being singletons. Per germline, CDR1 MNHNS and CDR2 SASEGT. CDR3 length: 15 amino acids. V was clipped by 6 bases and J by 2 bases; unmatched bases: 10.

This TCR came from an adult man with Graves' ophthalmopathy. Sample: peripheral blood. The V and J genes are TRBV6-1 and TRBJ2-7; TRBD2 matches 7 bases. The CDR3 here is CASSSLAAFPYEQYF. As DNA, the CDR3 is TGTGCCAGCAGCTCCCTAGCGGCGTTCCCCTACGAGCAGTACTTC.